The clone carrying this TCR beta chain has more than one count but fewer than ten. Its cognate antigen is unknown. Construction of TCR beta libraries was performed using quantitative 5'-RACE with molecular barcodes. Each CDR3 protein gets one entry after TCRdb re-called the 5' RACE reads with MiXCR. The sample has approximately 550,000 distinct CDR3 sequences, about an eighth seen once. V dropped 1 base and J dropped 4; count of bases not matched to a gene: 4. Germline V gene lookup returns CDR1 LGHDT and CDR2 YNNKEL (reference sequence). The CDR3 covers 15 residues. These data come from a study of CD8 T cells in ankylosing spondylitis. Findings and caveats of the study: Disease-linked clones were CD8+ and relatively rare in peripheral blood. Characteristic, it appeared, of ankylosing spondylitis blood was a TCR beta motif of roughly eight highly homologous variants. Disease-linked clones were reportedly significantly enriched in matched ankylosing spondylitis synovial fluid.

The chain links TRBV3-1 to TRBJ2-5; 9 bases are a match to TRBD2. This receptor was obtained from a male donor with ankylosing spondylitis. The sequencing sample was made of blood, either unsorted or a sorted T cell fraction (not recorded which). The CDR3 nucleotides are TGTGCCAGCAGCCAAGTCGCGGGAGGGCCAGAGACCCAGTACTTC. Its protein product is CASSQVAGGPETQYF.